The clone carrying this T cell receptor (beta chain) was detected a few times. What it binds is not known. The sample belongs to a study of early T cells in non-severe SARS-CoV-2 infection. Looking at the study overall: Investigators sequenced bulk RNA drawn from unsorted whole blood, and chains remained unpaired.

V lost 6 bases and J lost 7, with 12 bases in between. The CDR3 sequence is 12 residues long. Individually, cDNA molecules had unique molecular identifiers attached to them. TCRdb reprocessed the 5' RACE reads with MiXCR, giving one entry per CDR3 protein. The data contain around 56,000 distinct CDR3 sequences, roughly 13% of them seen just once; the ten biggest clones take up roughly 9.3%. Study-level findings and limits: VDJdb matching, biased toward anti-spike CD8 responses, missed private and CD4 specificities.

The clonotype originates from an adult who was a healthcare worker with PCR-confirmed SARS-CoV-2 infection or an uninfected control (not recorded which). The starting material was whole blood, obtained at baseline. The chain is built from TRBV12-3 or TRBV12-4 and TRBJ1-2; D is unclear. The chain's CDR3 is CASSPTLGGYTF. The CDR3, as DNA: TGTGCCAGCAGCCCTACCTTAGGTGGCTACACCTTC.